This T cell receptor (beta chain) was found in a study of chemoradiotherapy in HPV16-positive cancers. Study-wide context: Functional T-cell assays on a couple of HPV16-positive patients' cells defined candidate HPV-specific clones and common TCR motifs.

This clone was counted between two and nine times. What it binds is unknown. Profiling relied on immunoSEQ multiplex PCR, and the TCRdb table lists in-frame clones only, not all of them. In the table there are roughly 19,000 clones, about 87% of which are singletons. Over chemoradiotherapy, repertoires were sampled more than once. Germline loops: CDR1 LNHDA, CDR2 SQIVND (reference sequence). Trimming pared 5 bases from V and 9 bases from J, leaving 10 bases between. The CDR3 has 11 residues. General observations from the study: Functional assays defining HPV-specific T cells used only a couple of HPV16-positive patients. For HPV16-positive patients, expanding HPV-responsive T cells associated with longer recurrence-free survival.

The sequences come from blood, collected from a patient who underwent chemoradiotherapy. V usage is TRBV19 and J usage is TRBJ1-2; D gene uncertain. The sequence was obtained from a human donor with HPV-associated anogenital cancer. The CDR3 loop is CASSLGSSYTF. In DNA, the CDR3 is TGTGCCAGTAGTTTGGGCTCCAGCTACACCTTC.